Reported below is one TCR beta chain. Its antigen is not known. The CDR3 spans 12 residues. CDR1 is SNHLY and CDR2 is FYNNEI in the germline V gene. TCRdb reanalyzed the 5' RACE reads and collapses them to one entry per CDR3 protein, without DNA. This sample's clone table lists 300,000 to 350,000 distinct CDR3 sequences. These data come from a study of monozygotic twins with inflammatory bowel disease. Findings and limits, study-wide: IBD patients shared fewer clonotypes with other individuals than healthy twins, especially patients with disease activity signs.

Sequenced material: blood. This clonotype was obtained from a human donor with ulcerative colitis or Crohn's disease, or a healthy co-twin of an affected twin (not recorded which). The chain joins TRBV2 to TRBJ2-3. The chain's CDR3 is CASRTETDTQYF.